The rows below give T cell receptor beta chains drawn from one sample of a study of cytomegalovirus exposure and HLA in healthy donors. Libraries were prepared by immunoSEQ multiplex PCR; TCRdb keeps only in-frame clonotypes and omits some of them. The sample holds 200,000 to 250,000 clones, 75% to 95% seen once. Sequenced: PBMCs. Source of these receptors: a woman between 18 and 29 years old in good health and CMV-seronegative. Each CDR3 is given with its conserved first and last residue. The D gene is left open where the match is weak. Clone sizes are given selectively: once, few, many, or a class where the clone is expanded.

D gene	V gene	J gene	clone size	CDR3 DNA	CDR3 protein
TRBD1	TRBV19	TRBJ1-1	-	TGTGCCAGTAGAGGACAGGGCGACACTGAAGCTTTCTTT	CASRGQGDTEAFF
-	TRBV6-6	TRBJ1-6	-	TGTGCCAGCAAGGATCTGAGAACAGGGAAACCCCTCCACTTT	CASKDLRTGKPLHF
-	TRBV6-1	TRBJ2-7	-	TGTGCCAGCAGTGAAGATGTCTGGGAAGGGGCCTACGAGCAGTACTTC	CASSEDVWEGAYEQYF
-	TRBV27	TRBJ2-7	-	TGTGCCAGTCACGCAAGTGCGGGGAACTACGAGCAGTACTTC	CASHASAGNYEQYF
TRBD2	TRBV30	TRBJ2-3	-	TGTGCCTCCAAGTATTGGGGGGGTATTACAGATACGCAGTATTTT	CASKYWGGITDTQYF
TRBD2	TRBV6-5	TRBJ2-7	-	TGTGCCAGCCAGACTAGCGGGAGTGACGAGCAGTACTTC	CASQTSGSDEQYF
-	TRBV7-3	TRBJ2-3	-	TGTGCCAGCAGCTCCGGGGCTAGCGTAGATGGAGATACGCAGTATTTT	CASSSGASVDGDTQYF
-	TRBV27	TRBJ2-7	-	TGTGCCAGCAGTTTAGGACATTACTACGAGCAGTACTTC	CASSLGHYYEQYF
-	TRBV7-6	TRBJ2-3	-	TGTGCCAGCAGCTCCCGGGAGTTGGGCACAGATACGCAGTATTTT	CASSSRELGTDTQYF
TRBD2	TRBV10-3	TRBJ2-5	-	TGTGCCATCAGTGGAGGCCTCGGGACTAGCGGGGTCGAAGAGACCCAGTACTTC	CAISGGLGTSGVEETQYF
-	TRBV29-1	TRBJ1-1	-	TGCAGCACCAAGACAGTTGAAGCTTTCTTT	CSTKTVEAFF
TRBD1	TRBV5-1	TRBJ2-5	-	TGCGCCAGCAGCAAGGATACAGGGGGCGGTGAGACCCAGTACTTC	CASSKDTGGGETQYF
TRBD2	TRBV11-3	TRBJ2-1	-	TGTGCCAGCAGCCAACTAGCGGGAGGTTCCTCGTCCTACAATGAGCAGTTCTTC	CASSQLAGGSSSYNEQFF
TRBD1	TRBV9	TRBJ1-2	-	TGTGCCAGCGCCTTGGGACTCCAGGGGGTGAGCGATGGCTACACCTTC	CASALGLQGVSDGYTF
-	TRBV29-1	TRBJ1-6	-	TGCAGCGTTGGGGAGAACTATAATTCACCCCTCCACTTT	CSVGENYNSPLHF
-	TRBV28	TRBJ2-7	-	TGTGCCAGCGGGGGCCACTACGAGCAGTACTTC	CASGGHYEQYF
TRBD2	TRBV27	TRBJ2-1	-	TGTGCCAGCAGGCCCCGGACTAGCGGGCGGAATGAGCAGTTCTTC	CASRPRTSGRNEQFF
-	TRBV27	TRBJ2-6	-	TGTGCCAGCAGTTTATCCTCCTTCGAGGCCTCTGGGGCCAACGTCCTGACTTTC	CASSLSSFEASGANVLTF
-	TRBV5-1	TRBJ1-3	-	TGCGCCAGCAGCTTACAGCTCTCTGGAAACACCATATATTTT	CASSLQLSGNTIYF
-	TRBV7-3	TRBJ2-7	-	TGTGCCAGCAGCTTAATCGCGAGTGTCAACAGTAGGGAGCAGTACTTC	CASSLIASVNSREQYF
-	TRBV6-1	TRBJ1-1	-	TGTGCCAGCAGTGGGTGGCTCACTGAAGCTTTCTTT	CASSGWLTEAFF
TRBD2	TRBV19	TRBJ2-3	-	TGTGCCAGTAGTGGACTAGCGGGAGTTGATACGCAGTATTTT	CASSGLAGVDTQYF
-	TRBV6-5	TRBJ1-6	-	TGTGCCAGCAGACTTGGGGGACATAATAATTCACCCCTCCACTTT	CASRLGGHNNSPLHF
TRBD1	TRBV6-1	TRBJ2-1	once	TGTGCCAGCAGTGATAGTTGGGACAGGGATGATGAGCAGTTCTTC	CASSDSWDRDDEQFF